This is a list of T cell receptor beta chains from one sample in a study of neurological immune-mediated disorders. Each CDR3 protein is one row after TCRdb ran MiXCR on the 5' RACE reads. The sample holds about 24,000 distinct CDR3 sequences, over 5% seen once. Sequenced sample: PBMCs. The source is a woman aged 40 to 50 in good health. The CDR3 runs from the conserved cysteine through the conserved F or W. D genes are given only for firm matches.

V gene: TRBV20-1; D gene: TRBD1; CDR3 protein: CSAKGTGENYGYTF
V gene: TRBV7-8; D gene: NA; CDR3 protein: CASSPGVEQFF
V gene: TRBV20-1; D gene: NA; CDR3 protein: CSGRGGGESQPQHF
V gene: TRBV12-3/TRBV12-4; D gene: NA; CDR3 protein: CASSFSGSTDTQYF
V gene: TRBV5-1; D gene: TRBD2; CDR3 protein: CASSLLGLAHNRDTQYF
V gene: TRBV7-2; D gene: NA; CDR3 protein: CASSLEGPGTQYF
V gene: TRBV29-1; D gene: TRBD2; CDR3 protein: CSVGGLAGFSSTDTQYF
V gene: TRBV5-1; D gene: NA; CDR3 protein: CASSLSGNTYNEQFF
V gene: TRBV2; D gene: TRBD1; CDR3 protein: CASSRRDRAYNEQFF
V gene: TRBV7-8; D gene: NA; CDR3 protein: CASSPQGSWASSSYEQYF
V gene: TRBV20-1; D gene: TRBD2; CDR3 protein: CSAKTRRTSNEQFF
V gene: TRBV7-2; D gene: TRBD1; CDR3 protein: CASRNSGTGSLAAFF
V gene: TRBV11-2; D gene: NA; CDR3 protein: CASSLRGKDGSPLHF
V gene: TRBV5-1; D gene: TRBD2; CDR3 protein: CASSSGLAGDTQYF
V gene: TRBV18; D gene: NA; CDR3 protein: CASSPNFGGNEQFF
V gene: TRBV7-3; D gene: TRBD1; CDR3 protein: CASSLGQATNEKLFF